This T cell receptor (beta chain) comes out of a study of beta chain features in type 1 diabetes. Sorting of CD4+ naive, central memory, regulatory and stem cell-like memory cells was performed via CD45RO/CCR7/CD25/CD127/CD95/CD27. The CDR3 has 16 amino acids. Expressed TCRB transcripts were sequenced after all isolated RNA was converted to cDNA. Data came from immunoSEQ multiplex PCR; TCRdb stores just in-frame clones and leaves some out. The data hold 140,000 to 150,000 clones, with under 60% observed a single time. With respect to this clone: No antigen is known for it.

Regarding the study as a whole: HLA influence on TCRB rearrangement stayed unresolved here. It was among patients, rather than healthy donors, that naive, central memory and Treg TCRB repertoires appeared more similar.

The chain combines TRBV21-1 with TRBJ2-7; the table's D call of TRBD2 was not tested on the DNA. TRBV21-1 is a known pseudogene. Material: Tregs from blood. This sequence was found in a man between 18 and 35 years old in good health. The CDR3 reads CASSKARLTSCYEQYF. In DNA form, the CDR3 reads TGTGCCAGCAGCAAAGCGCGGTTGACTAGCTGTTACGAGCAGTACTTC.